The next 21 T cell receptor beta chains were all read from a single sample in a study of T-cell reconstitution after alpha-beta-depleted transplantation in children. This sample's TCRbeta library carried unique molecular identifier barcodes. MiXCR was run by TCRdb on the PCR reads, yielding one entry per CDR3 protein. The table shows 350,000 to 500,000 distinct CDR3 sequences, with over 40% occurring only once. The sample was PBMCs, taken before TCRalphabeta/CD19-depleted stem cell transplant. These receptors were obtained from a girl aged 2 to 10 with aplastic anemia, due to receive a stem cell transplant.

The chain couples TRBV27 to TRBJ1-4; no firm D call. V dropped 6 bases and J dropped 0 bases, with 14 bases sitting between them. CDR1 is MNHEY, CDR2 SMNVEV, per germline (reference sequence). The CDR3 length is 16 residues. The CDR3 is CASSFQAPSTNEKLFF. CDR3 nucleotide sequence: TGTGCCAGCAGCTTTCAGGCCCCCTCAACTAATGAAAAACTGTTTTTT.

The chain recombines TRBV20-1 with TRBJ2-5, with D possibly matching TRBD2 (7 bases). Trimming removed 0 bases at V and 4 bases at J, with 24 bases between. The CDR3 loop spans 18 amino acids. CDR1 DFQATT and CDR2 SNEGSKA come from the germline V gene (reference sequence). This CDR3 reads CSARDDSEGGLYGETQYF. As DNA, the CDR3 is TGCAGTGCTAGAGATGACAGCGAGGGGGGGCTGTACGGAGAGACCCAGTACTTC.

This chain uses TRBV28 with TRBJ2-3; D gene unclear. Germline lookup yields CDR1 MDHEN and CDR2 SYDVKM. V lost 5 bases, J lost 1 base, and 10 bases lay in between. CDR3 length: 14 amino acids. The DNA for the CDR3 is TGTGCCAGCAGTCCTAGGGCTCGCACAGATACGCAGTATTTT. Amino acids: CASSPRARTDTQYF.

This clonotype was recorded at least ten times. The rearrangement links TRBV20-1 to TRBJ1-5, with a possible D match to TRBD1 (5 bases). The CDR3 is 13 amino acids. Germline values: CDR1 DFQATT, CDR2 SNEGSKA (reference sequence). V lost 5 bases and J lost 2, with 10 bases in between. The CDR3: CSALGGGNQPQHF. CDR3 DNA sequence: TGCAGTGCTCTTGGGGGGGGCAATCAGCCCCAGCATTTT.

About this clonotype: The junction differs from germline at one of its ends, possibly a read error. The chain carries TRBV9 and TRBJ2-1, with D possibly matching TRBD2 (5 bases). CDR1 and CDR2 (germline): SGDLS, YYNGEE. The CDR3 covers 11 residues. DNA for the CDR3: TGTGCCAGCAGCTCAGAGGGTAGAAGGTCCTTC. Protein sequence: CASSSEGRRSF.

In this sample, this clonotype turned up a few times. This chain joins TRBV7-9 and TRBJ2-2; TRBD1 matches at 8 bases. Germline CDR1 reads SEHNR; CDR2 reads FQNEAQ (reference sequence). The V segment lost 5 bases and the J segment 8 bases; nucleotides outside the gene matches: 10. This CDR3 is 15 amino acids long. CDR3 sequence: CASSRNTGTGGELFF. The CDR3 region has the DNA TGTGCCAGCAGCCGTAACACAGGGACAGGAGGGGAGCTGTTTTTT.

This chain joins TRBV5-1 and TRBJ2-6, with D possibly being TRBD2 (5 bases). With 2 bases removed from V and 0 bases from J, the gap between germline ends came to 18 bases. CDR1 is SGHRS, CDR2 YFSETQ, per germline. The CDR3 is 19 amino acids. CDR3 DNA sequence: TGCGCCAGCAGCTTAAGTTTAGCGCGGCCGAGCTCTGGGGCCAACGTCCTGACTTTC. Protein: CASSLSLARPSSGANVLTF.

The chain combines TRBV6-2 or TRBV6-3 with TRBJ1-4, with 7 positions matching TRBD1. CDR3 length: 20 amino acids. The ends lost 2 bases at V and 2 bases at J; junction bases unmatched: 17. Germline V gene sequence: CDR1 MNHEY, CDR2 SVGEGT. This CDR3 is CASSYPKTGRSLPTNEKLFF. DNA for the CDR3: TGTGCCAGCAGTTACCCGAAGACAGGGCGTAGCTTACCGACTAATGAAAAACTGTTTTTT.

This clonotype was picked up a small number of times. V is TRBV29-1 and J is TRBJ2-5; D is perhaps TRBD2 (6 bases). Germline V gene sequence: CDR1 SQVTM, CDR2 ANQGSEA. The V gene lost 2 bases and the J gene lost 5 bases, with 12 bases spanning the gap. The CDR3 covers 13 residues. The CDR3 here is CSVERGAAETQYF. DNA of the CDR3: TGCAGCGTTGAACGCGGGGCGGCGGAGACCCAGTACTTC. The full variable domain, rest sourced from reference TRBV29-1 and TRBJ2-5, is SAVISQKPSRDICQRGTSLTIQCQVDSQVTMMFWYRQQPGQSLTLIATANQGSEATYESGFVIDKFPISRPNLTFSTLTVSNMSPEDSSIYLCSVERGAAETQYFGPGTRLLVL.

V is TRBV20-1 and J is TRBJ1-5; weak D call: TRBD1 (5 bases). The V gene lost 0 bases and the J gene lost 3 bases, with 9 bases spanning the gap. The CDR3 covers 14 residues. The germline gives CDR1 DFQATT, CDR2 SNEGSKA (reference sequence). DNA for the CDR3: TGCAGTGCTAGAGAGGGGGAGGTCAATCAGCCCCAGCATTTT. Translated: CSAREGEVNQPQHF.

A few counts support this clonotype. V gene TRBV19 combines with J gene TRBJ2-5, with D possibly being TRBD2 (6 bases). The V end was cut by 5 bases, the J end by 3 bases, with 16 bases between. CDR1 and CDR2 from the germline V gene are LNHDA and SQIVND (reference sequence). The CDR3 has 15 amino acids. The CDR3: CASSLRLGLEETQYF. DNA of the CDR3: TGTGCCAGTAGTTTAAGACTAGGCCTTGAAGAGACCCAGTACTTC.

The chain has TRBV5-6 and TRBJ2-4; weak D call: TRBD2 (5 bases). Germline loops: CDR1 SGHDT, CDR2 YYEEEE. There are 14 residues in the CDR3. Trimming left V 4 bases short and J 3 bases short, with 11 bases between. DNA of the CDR3: TGTGCCAGCAGCCGGGGTTCGGTCAAAAACATTCAGTACTTC. Encoded protein: CASSRGSVKNIQYF.

In this sample, this clonotype turned up once. The chain uses TRBV15 and TRBJ2-5, with no clear D. CDR1 is LNHNV and CDR2 is YYDKDF in the germline V gene (reference sequence). V lost 2 bases to trimming and J lost 5 bases, with 12 bases between them. The CDR3 contains 14 residues. As DNA, the CDR3 is TGTGCCACCAGCAGACCCATAGGCCGGGAGACCCAGTACTTC. Translated, it gives CATSRPIGRETQYF. Based on the CDR3 plus reference TRBV15 and TRBJ2-5, the full variable domain is DAMVIQNPRYQVTQFGKPVTLSCSQTLNHNVMYWYQQKSSQAPKLLFHYYDKDFNNEADTPDNFQSRRPNTSFCFLDIRSPGLGDTAMYLCATSRPIGRETQYFGPGTRLLVL.

This clonotype was found many times. The chain employs TRBV4-1 and TRBJ2-1, with unresolved D. Germline values: CDR1 MGHRA, CDR2 YSYEKL. Trimming stripped 0 bases from V and 4 bases from J, with 10 bases between. CDR3 length: 15 amino acids. CDR3 sequence (DNA): TGCGCCAGCAGCCAAGATCTTATCAGGTACAATGAGCAGTTCTTC. This translates into CASSQDLIRYNEQFF.

Only a few counts were recorded for this clonotype. This chain connects TRBV6-1 to TRBJ1-4, with D uncertain. V lost 11 bases to trimming and J lost 4 bases, with 14 bases between them. This CDR3 has 13 residues. Germline CDR1 MNHNS, CDR2 SASEGT. The CDR3 is CAGRTGNNEKLFF. The CDR3, as DNA: TGTGCCGGTCGTACGGGGAATAATGAAAAACTGTTTTTT.

The chain uses TRBV7-9 and TRBJ1-2; no reliable D call. V dropped 7 bases and J dropped 10 bases, with 22 bases sitting between them. This CDR3 has 14 amino acids. Germline V gene data show CDR1 as SEHNR and CDR2 as FQNEAQ (reference sequence). CDR3 nucleotide sequence: TGTGCCAGCAACCCCCTTAAAAACGAAAATCTCTACACCTTC. Its protein product is CASNPLKNENLYTF.

This clonotype was recorded many times. This rearrangement joins TRBV24-1 to TRBJ2-7; D not resolved. The CDR3 runs 11 residues. The V end was cut by 2 bases, the J end by 6 bases, with 4 bases between. The germline V gene encodes CDR1 KGHDR and CDR2 SFDVKD. CDR3 sequence (DNA): TGTGCCACCAGTGATTCTTTCGAGCAGTACTTC. It yields the protein CATSDSFEQYF.

The gene calls are TRBV25-1 and TRBJ1-2; unclear D gene. CDR1 and CDR2 (germline): MGHDK, SYGVNS. This CDR3 is built from 14 residues. V lost 9 bases, J lost 2 bases, and 16 bases lay in between. The CDR3, as DNA: TGTGCCAGGAGCCCCGCCCGGGTGAACTATGGCTACACCTTC. Its translation is CARSPARVNYGYTF.

At least ten counts were recorded for this clonotype. The V call is TRBV11-2, the J call TRBJ2-1; D tentatively fits TRBD1 or TRBD2 (5 bases each). Germline V lookup: CDR1 SGHAT, CDR2 FQNNGV. Trimming removed 7 bases at V and 1 base at J, with 14 bases between. The CDR3 sequence is 15 residues long. This CDR3 reads CASIPQGVSYNEQFF. The CDR3, as DNA: TGTGCCAGCATCCCGCAGGGAGTTTCCTACAATGAGCAGTTCTTC. Using reference TRBV11-2 and TRBJ2-1 for the parts outside the CDR3, the full variable domain is EAGVAQSPRYKIIEKRQSVAFWCNPISGHATLYWYQQILGQGPKLLIQFQNNGVVDDSQLPKDRFSAERLKGVDSTLKIQPAKLEDSAVYLCASIPQGVSYNEQFFGPGTRLTVL.

The V gene is TRBV27, the J gene TRBJ1-2; 8 nucleotides agree with TRBD1. The CDR3 runs 15 residues. Looked up from germline, CDR1 is MNHEY and CDR2 is SMNVEV (reference sequence). With V trimmed by 4 bases and J by 7 bases, 11 bases remained unmatched. The DNA for the CDR3 is TGTGCCAGCAGTTCGATGACAGGGGTGCCTTTTGGCTACACCTTC. It yields the protein CASSSMTGVPFGYTF.

J is TRBJ2-5 and V is TRBV5-1; D is possibly TRBD1 or TRBD2 (5 bases each). The V end was cut by 1 base, the J end by 5 bases, with 12 bases between. Germline V CDR1 and CDR2: SGHRS, YFSETQ. This CDR3 contains 14 residues. The CDR3 protein is CASSLLVGEETQYF. The DNA for the CDR3 is TGCGCCAGCAGCTTGTTAGTGGGGGAGGAGACCCAGTACTTC.